Shown below are 10 T cell receptor beta chains from a single sample sequenced in a study of shared clonotypes between healthy human individuals. Using immunoSEQ multiplex PCR, the repertoire was profiled, and TCRdb retains in-frame clones only, with some absent. The repertoire consists of about 600,000 clones, with around 78% occurring once and the leading ten covering approximately 12%. Material for sequencing was PBMCs. Receptors were obtained from a middle-aged woman in good health. Some clones in this sample may be carry-over from other donors' samples.

This clone appeared a few times. It differs at one base from a far larger clone, so likely a read error. Lacking the conserved final phenylalanine or tryptophan, this CDR3 likely reflects a read error. This specimen includes other DNA sequences encoding the same CDR3. The chain is built from TRBV4-3 and TRBJ2-7, with D tentatively TRBD2 (6 bases). The CDR3 is made up of 14 amino acids. The ends were cut back, 2 bases at V and 2 bases at J, with 10 bases in the middle. CDR1 LGHNA and CDR2 YSLEER come from the germline V gene. CDR3 residues: CASSQFAGPYEQYL. CDR3 bases: TGCGCCAGCAGCCAATTTGCGGGGCCCTACGAGCAGTACCTC.

This chain joins TRBV4-1 and TRBJ2-7, with 9 nucleotides matching TRBD2. Judging by the DNA end, TRBJ2-1 fits better; the J call may be wrong. The CDR3 contains 16 residues. Germline V lookup: CDR1 MGHRA, CDR2 YSYEKL. This CDR3 reads CASSQETSGSYNEQFF. CDR3 sequence (DNA): TGCGCCAGCAGCCAAGAGACTAGCGGCTCCTACAATGAGCAGTTCTTC.

V gene TRBV7-9 combines with J gene TRBJ2-7, with D possibly TRBD1 on 5 matching bases. The V and J ends lost 6 bases and 1 base respectively, with 13 bases between them. This CDR3 spans 14 amino acids. Looked up from germline, CDR1 is SEHNR and CDR2 is FQNEAQ (reference sequence). The CDR3 spells CASSAGLTSYEQYF. As DNA, the CDR3 is TGTGCCAGCAGTGCAGGGCTAACATCCTACGAGCAGTACTTC.

The rearrangement joins TRBV6-4 to TRBJ2-7; a possible D gene is TRBD2 (5 bases). V gave up 2 bases and J gave up 5 bases, with 19 bases separating them. CDR1 and CDR2 from the germline V gene are MRHNA and SNTAGT. CDR3 length equals 16 residues. CDR3: CASSDRPNERPHEQYF. The CDR3 bases are TGTGCCAGCAGTGACCGCCCTAACGAGCGGCCCCACGAGCAGTACTTC.

Only a few counts were recorded for this clone. This chain joins TRBV28 and TRBJ2-2; TRBD1 matches at 7 bases. The ends lost 6 bases at V and 4 bases at J; junction bases unmatched: 2. Germline assignment: CDR1 MDHEN and CDR2 SYDVKM. The CDR3 has 13 amino acids. The CDR3 protein is CASRRQGTGELFF. For the CDR3, the DNA is TGTGCCAGCAGACGACAGGGCACCGGGGAGCTGTTTTTT.

This rearrangement joins TRBV6-5 to TRBJ1-1, with D possibly matching TRBD1 (5 bases). This CDR3 has 13 amino acids. Germline V gene data show CDR1 as MNHEY and CDR2 as SVGAGI. V was pared by 5 bases and J by 6 bases, with 13 bases between. The CDR3 nucleotides read TGTGCCAGCAGTCACCATGACAGCCCTGAAGCTTTCTTT. Its translation is CASSHHDSPEAFF.

Comments on this clone: This may come from a read error, since a much larger clone is one base off. The J gene is TRBJ2-7, the V gene TRBV5-8; D gene ambiguous. The V gene's germline CDR1 is SGHTS and CDR2 YDEGEE. The V end lost 4 bases, the J end lost 2 bases, and 4 bases lay between the germline ends. The CDR3 is 11 amino acids. The CDR3 DNA sequence: TGTGCCAGCAGCCTAACCTACGAGCAGTACTTC. It encodes CASSLTYEQYF.

The genes are TRBV19 and TRBJ2-7, with D possibly matching TRBD2 (6 bases). Germline-derived CDR1 and CDR2 are LNHDA and SQIVND (reference sequence). With 6 bases removed from V and 5 bases from J, the gap between germline ends came to 14 bases. The CDR3 runs to 13 residues. CDR3 nucleotides: TGTGCCAGTAGGAATCTAGCGTCTCACGAGCAGTACTTC. It codes for CASRNLASHEQYF.

This sequence joins TRBV7-9 and TRBJ2-1, with D possibly called TRBD1 or TRBD2 (5 bases each). CDR1 SEHNR and CDR2 FQNEAQ come from the germline V gene (reference sequence). The length of the CDR3 is 15 residues. V was cut by 2 bases and J by 3 bases, with 11 bases left in between. This chain's CDR3 is CASSLFGTDYNEQFF. DNA for the CDR3: TGTGCCAGCAGCTTATTCGGGACCGACTACAATGAGCAGTTCTTC.

As to this clone: A far bigger clonotype differs at one base, so this is likely a read error. The rearrangement joins TRBV30 to TRBJ1-1; D gene ambiguous. Germline values: CDR1 GTSNPN, CDR2 SVGIG (reference sequence). V lost 7 bases and J 1 base, leaving 13 bases between the germline ends. The length of the CDR3 is 13 residues. CDR3 sequence (DNA): TGTGCCTTAAGACACCCCCAGAACACTGAAGCTTTCTTT. Protein product: CALRHPQNTEAFF.